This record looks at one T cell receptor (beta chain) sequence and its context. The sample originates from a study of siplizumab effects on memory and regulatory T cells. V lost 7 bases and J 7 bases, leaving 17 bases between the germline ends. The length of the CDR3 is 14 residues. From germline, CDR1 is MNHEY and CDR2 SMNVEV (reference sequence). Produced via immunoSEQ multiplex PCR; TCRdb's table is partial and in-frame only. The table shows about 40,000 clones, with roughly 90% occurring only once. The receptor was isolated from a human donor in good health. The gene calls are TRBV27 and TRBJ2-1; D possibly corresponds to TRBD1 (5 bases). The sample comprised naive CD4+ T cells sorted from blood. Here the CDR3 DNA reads TGTGCCAGCACCATTCGACAGCCCGGGAATGAGCAGTTCTTC. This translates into CASTIRQPGNEQFF.